The rows below give T cell receptor beta chains drawn from one sample of a study of identical twins. MiXCR, run by TCRdb on the 5' RACE reads, gives a single entry per CDR3 protein. The data hold 420,000 or so distinct CDR3 sequences, with less than 20% observed a single time. The sample taken for sequencing was naive T cells sorted from blood. The receptors here all came from a man in his fifties or sixties in good health. The CDR3 runs from the conserved cysteine through the conserved F or W. A D gene is named only where the DNA matches it firmly. Some rows mark clone size as missing; the rest say once, few, many or name a class of expanded clone.

j_call cdr3_length v_call d_call clone_size cdr3_nt cdr3_aa
TRBJ1-1 13 TRBV20-1 NA NA TGCAGTGCTAGGCCGGACAGGAACACTGAAGCTTTCTTT CSARPDRNTEAFF
TRBJ1-4 14 TRBV20-1 NA many TGCAGTGCTAGAGGTGGGGACTACCGTGAAAAACTGTTTTTT CSARGGDYREKLFF
TRBJ1-6 16 TRBV3-1 TRBD1 many TGTGCCAGCAGTAGAGACCGGGACAGGGGCCACTCACCCCTCCACTTT CASSRDRDRGHSPLHF
TRBJ2-1 13 TRBV3-1 NA few TGTGCCAGCACCCATAGGGGGGACAATGAGCAGTTCTTC CASTHRGDNEQFF
TRBJ2-3 15 TRBV6-1 TRBD1 few TGTGCCAGCAGTCCGGGACAGGCTAGCACAGATACGCAGTATTTT CASSPGQASTDTQYF
TRBJ2-2 14 TRBV7-6 NA few TGTGCCAGCAGCTTCAGGGGGGACACCGGGGAGCTGTTTTTT CASSFRGDTGELFF
TRBJ2-2 15 TRBV28 TRBD1 NA TGTGCCAGCAGGCCAACCGGGACAGCACACGGGGAGCTGTTTTTT CASRPTGTAHGELFF
TRBJ2-2 18 TRBV10-3 TRBD2 few TGTGCCATCAGTGAGTTGTCTAGCGGGGGCCTGAACACCGGGGAGCTGTTTTTT CAISELSSGGLNTGELFF
TRBJ2-2 15 TRBV10-2 NA many TGCGCCAGCAGCCTGGGGCTGGGGAGAACCGGGGAGCTGTTTTTT CASSLGLGRTGELFF
TRBJ2-5 14 TRBV5-1 TRBD2 many TGCGCCAGCAGCTTGGCGGGGGGGAAAGAGACCCAGTACTTC CASSLAGGKETQYF
TRBJ2-1 11 TRBV7-2 NA few TGTGCCAGCAGTCGCAGGGTCGAGCAGTTCTTC CASSRRVEQFF
TRBJ1-4 21 TRBV4-3 NA many TGCGCCAGCAGCCAAGTGCCCCAATCCTTGTTTGGCCTTGTAGCTAATGAAAAACTGTTTTTT CASSQVPQSLFGLVANEKLFF
TRBJ2-5 14 TRBV4-3 TRBD2 many TGCGCCAGCAGCTTCCTAGCGGGAGAAGAGACCCAGTACTTC CASSFLAGEETQYF
TRBJ1-6 13 TRBV12-3/TRBV12-4 NA NA TGTGCCAGCAGTTTATCAGGAAATTCACCCCTCCACTTT CASSLSGNSPLHF
TRBJ1-1 13 TRBV29-1 NA NA TGCAGCGCAACGTGCGGGGGCGGGTCTGAAGCTTTCTTT CSATCGGGSEAFF
TRBJ2-7 12 TRBV29-1 NA few TGCAGCGTAGGAATTTCTACCTACGAGCAGTACTTC CSVGISTYEQYF
TRBJ2-7 12 TRBV6-2/TRBV6-3 NA few TGTGCCAGCAGCCATTATCCTCGGACGCAGTACTTC CASSHYPRTQYF
TRBJ1-1 13 TRBV20-1 NA NA TGCAGTGCGTGGGTCGGGCGATACACTGAAGCTTTCTTT CSAWVGRYTEAFF
TRBJ1-5 15 TRBV7-9 NA many TGTGCCAGCAGCTTACTCGGAGGGAACAATCAGCCCCAGCATTTT CASSLLGGNNQPQHF
TRBJ2-2 14 TRBV4-3 NA NA TGCGCCAGCAGCCAAGATCGGGGCGCCGGGGAGCTGTTTTTT CASSQDRGAGELFF
TRBJ2-7 15 TRBV6-1 NA NA TGTGCCAGCAGTCGTCCCGCAAGTAGCTCCTACGAGCAGTACTTC CASSRPASSSYEQYF
TRBJ2-7 15 TRBV5-1 TRBD1 NA TGCGCCAGCAGCCCTCAAATTGACAGGGACTACGAGCAGTACTTC CASSPQIDRDYEQYF
TRBJ2-1 14 TRBV20-1 TRBD1 few TGCAGTGCTGATTGGGACAGGGGGGGCAATGAGCAGTTCTTC CSADWDRGGNEQFF
TRBJ1-2 15 TRBV6-1 NA many TGTGCCAGCAGTCGACTTTATCCGGCAACCGATGGCTACACCTTC CASSRLYPATDGYTF
TRBJ2-7 12 TRBV2 NA NA TGTGCCAGCAGGCCAGCTCTCTACGAGCAGTACTTC CASRPALYEQYF
TRBJ2-3 13 TRBV29-1 TRBD2 NA TGCAGCATTAGCGGGAGGGCCATAGATACGCAGTATTTT CSISGRAIDTQYF
TRBJ2-6 16 TRBV2 NA few TGTGCCAGCAGTGGATCCCCCAACTCTGGGGCCAACGTCCTGACTTTC CASSGSPNSGANVLTF
TRBJ2-5 14 TRBV7-2 NA many TGTGCCAGCAGGAGGGCAGGGAAAAAGGAGACCCAGTACTTC CASRRAGKKETQYF
TRBJ2-1 13 TRBV7-2 TRBD2 once TGTGCCGCCGATAGCGGGAGTAGCTATGAGCAGTTCTTC CAADSGSSYEQFF
TRBJ1-6 13 TRBV27 NA NA TGTGCCAGCAGTTTCGGACCCACTTTTGGCCTCCACTTT CASSFGPTFGLHF
TRBJ2-3 15 TRBV29-1 NA many TGCAGCGTTGAAGTGATCGGGTCCAGCACAGATACGCAGTATTTT CSVEVIGSSTDTQYF
TRBJ1-4 13 TRBV6-6 NA few TGTGCCAGCAGTTACGGAGATAATGAAAAACTGTTTTTT CASSYGDNEKLFF
TRBJ1-3 15 TRBV11-2 NA NA TGTGCCAGCAGCTTATTACCGCTCTCTGGAAACACCATATATTTT CASSLLPLSGNTIYF
TRBJ2-7 14 TRBV4-2 NA few TGTGCCAGCAGCCAACGGCTAGGGGCCTACGAGCAGTACTTC CASSQRLGAYEQYF
TRBJ2-1 17 TRBV27 NA few TGTGCCAGCAGTTTACGACAGCGATCCGACTCGGGCAATGAGCAGTTCTTC CASSLRQRSDSGNEQFF
TRBJ1-3 16 TRBV18 NA NA TGTGCCAGCTCACCAATTCCGGGGAACTCTGGAAACACCATATATTTT CASSPIPGNSGNTIYF